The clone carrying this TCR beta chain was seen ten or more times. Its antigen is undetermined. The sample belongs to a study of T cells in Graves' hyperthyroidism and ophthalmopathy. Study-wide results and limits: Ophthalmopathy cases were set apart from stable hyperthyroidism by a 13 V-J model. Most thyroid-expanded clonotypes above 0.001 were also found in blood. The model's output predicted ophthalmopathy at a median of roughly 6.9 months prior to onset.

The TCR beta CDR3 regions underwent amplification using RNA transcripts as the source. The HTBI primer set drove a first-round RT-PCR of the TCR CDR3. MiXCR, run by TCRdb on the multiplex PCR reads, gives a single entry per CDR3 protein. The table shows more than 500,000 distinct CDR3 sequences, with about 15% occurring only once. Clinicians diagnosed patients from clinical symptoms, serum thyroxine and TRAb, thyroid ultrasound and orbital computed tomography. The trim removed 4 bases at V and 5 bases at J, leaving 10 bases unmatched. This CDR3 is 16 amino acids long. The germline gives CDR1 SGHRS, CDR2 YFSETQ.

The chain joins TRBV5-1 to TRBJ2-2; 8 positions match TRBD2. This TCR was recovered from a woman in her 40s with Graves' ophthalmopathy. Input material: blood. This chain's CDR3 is CASSPNGGARTGELFF. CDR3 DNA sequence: TGCGCCAGCAGCCCCAACGGGGGGGCAAGAACCGGGGAGCTGTTTTTT.